The rows below give T cell receptor beta chains drawn from one sample of a study of beta chain features in type 1 diabetes. Generated by immunoSEQ multiplex PCR, the TCRdb table keeps only in-frame clones and is missing some. The table has tens of thousands of clones, 25% to 35% seen once. Sample: stem cell memory CD4+ T cells from blood. The receptor source for this set is a woman aged 18 to 35 in good health. Each CDR3 is given with its conserved first and last residue. Fields, in order: V gene, J gene, clone size, D gene, CDR3 protein, CDR3 DNA. The D gene is left open where the match is weak. For some rows the clone size is stated as once, few or many, or as a class when expanded; others skip it.

TRBV12-1	TRBJ1-1	-	-	CASPLYRAGDTEAFF	TGTGCCAGTCCCCTCTATCGGGCAGGGGACACTGAAGCTTTCTTT
TRBV7-3	TRBJ2-3	-	TRBD2	CASSADPGTSEVGDTQYF	TGTGCCAGCAGCGCAGATCCCGGGACTAGCGAAGTTGGAGATACGCAGTATTTT
TRBV5-1	TRBJ2-1	-	TRBD2	CASSSLGGGGAYNEQFF	TGCGCCAGCAGCTCCTTAGGAGGCGGGGGGGCCTACAATGAGCAGTTCTTC
TRBV4-2	TRBJ1-5	-	-	CASSQGPLGGQPQHF	TGTGCCAGCAGCCAAGGCCCCCTAGGCGGTCAGCCCCAGCATTTT
TRBV4-1	TRBJ2-1	-	-	CASSQDLQRARENEQFF	TGCGCCAGCAGCCAAGATCTTCAGCGGGCGAGGGAGAATGAGCAGTTCTTC
TRBV6-5	TRBJ1-1	few	TRBD1	CASSRDSEAFF	TGTGCCAGCAGTCGGGACAGTGAAGCTTTCTTT
TRBV7-9	TRBJ2-3	few	TRBD2	CASSLGRASGATDTQYF	TGTGCCAGCAGCTTAGGGCGGGCTAGCGGGGCTACAGATACGCAGTATTTT
TRBV9	TRBJ2-1	-	TRBD1	CASSPTGVSYNEQFF	TGTGCCAGCAGCCCAACAGGGGTCTCCTACAATGAGCAGTTCTTC
TRBV19	TRBJ2-1	few	TRBD2	CASSIGGGSLIEQFF	TGTGCCAGTAGTATAGGAGGCGGGAGTCTGATTGAGCAGTTCTTC
TRBV6-6	TRBJ1-1	-	-	CASSYQQNMNTEAFF	TGTGCCAGCAGTTATCAACAGAATATGAACACTGAAGCTTTCTTT
TRBV9	TRBJ2-3	-	-	CASSSIRVDTQYF	TGTGCCAGCAGCAGTATCAGGGTGGATACGCAGTATTTT
TRBV9	TRBJ1-2	-	TRBD1	CASSAMGQPYGYTF	TGTGCCAGCAGCGCTATGGGACAGCCCTATGGCTACACCTTC
TRBV7-2	TRBJ2-3	-	TRBD2	CASSLGSGGWDTQYF	TGTGCCAGCAGCTTAGGTAGCGGGGGGTGGGATACGCAGTATTTT
TRBV9	TRBJ1-1	-	-	CASSVERGTEAFF	TGTGCCAGCAGCGTAGAAAGGGGCACTGAAGCTTTCTTT
TRBV7-2	TRBJ2-5	few	-	CASSLAGAGLETQYF	TGTGCCAGCAGCTTAGCGGGGGCCGGGTTAGAGACCCAGTACTTC
TRBV15	TRBJ1-4	few	TRBD1	CATIRQGATNEKLFF	TGTGCCACCATAAGGCAGGGGGCAACTAATGAAAAACTGTTTTTT